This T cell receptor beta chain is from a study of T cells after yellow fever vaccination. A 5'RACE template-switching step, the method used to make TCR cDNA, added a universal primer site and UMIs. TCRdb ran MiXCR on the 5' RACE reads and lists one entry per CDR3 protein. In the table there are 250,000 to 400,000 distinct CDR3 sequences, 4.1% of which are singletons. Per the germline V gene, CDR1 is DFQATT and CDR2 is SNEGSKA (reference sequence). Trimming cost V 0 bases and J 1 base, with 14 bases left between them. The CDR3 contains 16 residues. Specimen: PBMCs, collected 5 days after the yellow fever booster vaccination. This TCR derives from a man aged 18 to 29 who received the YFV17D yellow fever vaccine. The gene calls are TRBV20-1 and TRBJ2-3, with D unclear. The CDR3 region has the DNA TGCAGTGCTAGAGATCCACCCCATCGGGGCACAGATACGCAGTATTTT. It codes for CSARDPPHRGTDTQYF.